The 19 T cell receptor beta chains below come from one sample, sequenced in a study of blood T cell repertoires in COVID-19. The table came from immunoSEQ multiplex PCR; TCRdb's copy has only in-frame clones and leaves some out. The data hold roughly 300,000 clones, with 80% to 90% observed a single time. The sample taken for sequencing was peripheral blood. The receptor set was obtained from a woman aged 25-40 years with COVID-19, enrolled during active disease.

The chain joins TRBV6-5 to TRBJ1-2; no reliable D call. Germline loops: CDR1 MNHEY, CDR2 SVGAGI. This CDR3 has 15 residues. V was cut by 0 bases and J by 3 bases, with 11 bases left in between. The CDR3, as DNA: TGTGCCAGCAGTTACTCGAGGGATCTGGACTATGGCTACACCTTC. It translates to CASSYSRDLDYGYTF.

With regard to this clone: In the same sample, other DNA sequences code for this CDR3. V gene TRBV5-1 combines with J gene TRBJ1-2; 9 bases match TRBD1. Germline loops: CDR1 SGHRS, CDR2 YFSETQ. Trimming removed 0 bases from V and 8 bases from J; junction bases left unmatched: 5. CDR3 length: 14 residues. The CDR3 is CASSLVTGGRGYTF. The CDR3 DNA follows: TGCGCCAGCAGCTTGGTGACAGGGGGTAGGGGCTACACCTTC.

This sequence joins TRBV4-1 and TRBJ2-7; D possibly corresponds to TRBD2 (6 bases). Germline-derived CDR1 and CDR2 are MGHRA and YSYEKL. Trimming removed 0 bases from V and 3 bases from J, with 12 bases in between. CDR3 length: 15 amino acids. This CDR3 reads CASSQEGAGRYEQYF. CDR3 nucleotide sequence: TGCGCCAGCAGCCAAGAAGGAGCGGGCCGCTACGAGCAGTACTTC.

The rearrangement links TRBV29-1 to TRBJ1-2; tentative D call: TRBD1 (6 bases). V was shortened by 2 bases and J by 8 bases, with 12 bases between the two germline ends. Germline loops: CDR1 SQVTM, CDR2 ANQGSEA. The CDR3 has 12 amino acids. CDR3 region: CSVEPDRGGYTF. The CDR3 DNA reads TGCAGCGTTGAACCGGACAGAGGGGGCTACACCTTC.

The chain is built from TRBV19 and TRBJ2-5; TRBD1 aligns across 9 bases. Germline lookup yields CDR1 LNHDA and CDR2 SQIVND (reference sequence). V lost 5 bases and J lost 5; bases outside the gene matches: 9. This CDR3 comprises 15 residues. The CDR3, as DNA: TGTGCCAGTAGTGCCAAGGACAGGGGATGGGAGACCCAGTACTTC. It specifies CASSAKDRGWETQYF.

This chain links TRBV28 with TRBJ1-5; D remains unclear. CDR3 size: 14 residues. CDR1 MDHEN and CDR2 SYDVKM come from the germline V gene. V was cut by 7 bases and J by 0 bases, with 10 bases left in between. The CDR3: CASMVQNSNQPQHF. The CDR3 bases are TGTGCCAGCATGGTACAAAATAGCAATCAGCCCCAGCATTTT.

The chain joins TRBV29-1 to TRBJ2-5, with a possible D match to TRBD1 (5 bases). Trimming removed 7 bases at V and 4 bases at J, with 13 bases between. The CDR3 has 12 residues. Germline V gives CDR1 SQVTM, CDR2 ANQGSEA. The CDR3 DNA is TGCAGCGGTGCTAGGGGTGGAGAGACCCAGTACTTC. This codes for CSGARGGETQYF.

This chain joins TRBV10-3 and TRBJ1-2; 10 bases match TRBD1. V shed 4 bases, J shed 8 bases, and the junction held 4 bases outside the gene matches. CDR3 length: 13 residues. CDR1 and CDR2 from the germline V gene are ENHRY and SYGVKD. The CDR3 bases are TGTGCCATCAGTGGGGGGACAGGGGAAGGCTACACCTTC. Translation gives CAISGGTGEGYTF.

The genes are TRBV10-1 and TRBJ2-3; 9 bases match TRBD2. Germline CDR1 reads WNHNN; CDR2 reads SYGVQD (reference sequence). The CDR3 contains 19 residues. V lost 2 bases to trimming and J lost 7 bases; unmatched junction nucleotides: 19. The CDR3 loop reads CASSENGVMAGGSENTQYF. The CDR3 nucleotides are TGCGCCAGCAGTGAGAATGGGGTTATGGCGGGGGGGAGTGAAAATACGCAGTATTTT.

The CDR3 here is CASSLEGQGNYGYTF. CDR3 DNA: TGTGCCAGCAGTCTCGAGGGACAGGGTAACTATGGCTACACCTTC. The chain combines TRBV2 with TRBJ1-2, with 9 bases aligning to TRBD1. Looked up from germline, CDR1 is SNHLY and CDR2 is FYNNEI. V was pared by 5 bases and J by 1 base, with 5 bases of the junction left unmatched. The CDR3 covers 15 residues. Full variable domain (remainder filled in from reference TRBV2 and TRBJ1-2): EPEVTQTPSHQVTQMGQEVILRCVPISNHLYFYWYRQILGQKVEFLVSFYNNEISEKSEIFDDQFSVERPDGSNFTLKIRSTKLEDSAMYFCASSLEGQGNYGYTFGSGTRLTVV.

The CDR3 is CASSLVGGVSTDTQYF. In DNA, the CDR3 is TGTGCCAGCAGCTTAGTGGGGGGGGTTAGCACAGATACGCAGTATTTT. V usage is TRBV7-2 and J usage is TRBJ2-3; 7 nucleotides align to TRBD2. The CDR3 length is 16 residues. CDR1 is SGHTA and CDR2 is FQGNSA in the germline V gene. J lost 0 bases, V lost 1 base, and 4 bases had no gene match.

The V gene is TRBV9, the J gene TRBJ2-3; 12 nucleotides agree with TRBD2. V lost 4 bases to trimming and J lost 1 base; unmatched junction nucleotides: 4. This CDR3 comprises 16 residues. Germline assignment: CDR1 SGDLS and CDR2 YYNGEE. CDR3 amino acids: CASSPRLAGGTDTQYF. The DNA of the CDR3 is TGTGCCAGCAGCCCCCGACTAGCGGGGGGCACAGATACGCAGTATTTT.

This clone was counted once. The chain has TRBV4-1 and TRBJ2-3; D unresolved. CDR3 length: 14 residues. CDR1 is MGHRA and CDR2 is YSYEKL in the germline V gene. The V end was cut by 1 base, the J end by 7 bases, with 12 bases between. The CDR3: CASSQGGMFHTQYF. CDR3 nucleotide sequence: TGCGCCAGCAGCCAAGGAGGAATGTTTCATACGCAGTATTTT.

This chain connects TRBV27 to TRBJ1-1; a weak D match, TRBD1 (6 bases). Per the germline V gene, CDR1 is MNHEY and CDR2 is SMNVEV (reference sequence). Trimming cost V 1 base and J 6 bases, with 15 bases left between them. There are 15 residues in the CDR3. The CDR3 here is CASSLLGGGGSEAFF. Written as DNA, the CDR3 is TGTGCCAGCAGTTTATTAGGCGGGGGCGGGTCTGAAGCTTTCTTT.

DNA for the CDR3: TGTGCCAGCAGTTACGGGGACATGAACACTGAAGCTTTCTTT. Amino acids: CASSYGDMNTEAFF. V gene TRBV6-5 combines with J gene TRBJ1-1, with a tentative D call TRBD1 (6 bases). Germline V gives CDR1 MNHEY, CDR2 SVGAGI. With 2 bases removed from V and 0 bases from J, the gap between germline ends came to 7 bases. This CDR3 contains 14 residues.

Concerning this clone itself: Because the CDR3's place on the DNA is in doubt, the DNA is left out and the CDR3 is given as listed by TCRdb. CDR3 protein: CASSISVRGNYGYTF. The gene calls are TRBV19 and TRBJ1-2. Per germline, CDR1 LNHDA and CDR2 SQIVND (reference sequence). The CDR3 has 15 residues if both end residues are counted.

This chain uses TRBV5-8 with TRBJ2-2; TRBD2 might be the D (6 bases). The CDR3 is made up of 15 amino acids. The V end lost 4 bases, the J end lost 0 bases, and 10 bases lay between the germline ends. Germline loops: CDR1 SGHTS, CDR2 YDEGEE. CDR3 protein: CASSPGLPNTGELFF. CDR3 DNA sequence: TGTGCCAGCAGCCCGGGACTCCCGAACACCGGGGAGCTGTTTTTT.

The table lists this clone with a count of one. The chain combines TRBV10-3 with TRBJ2-3; 7 bases align to TRBD1. V dropped 4 bases and J dropped 1; count of bases not matched to a gene: 11. Germline CDR1 is ENHRY and CDR2 is SYGVKD. This CDR3 is built from 17 residues. The CDR3 reads CAISGIPTGLGTDTQYF. In DNA, the CDR3 is TGTGCCATCAGTGGGATTCCGACAGGGTTGGGCACAGATACGCAGTATTTT.

The V gene is TRBV27, the J gene TRBJ2-7; maybe TRBD1 (5 bases). With 2 bases removed from V and 1 base from J, the gap between germline ends came to 12 bases. CDR1 MNHEY and CDR2 SMNVEV come from the germline V gene (reference sequence). CDR3 length: 15 residues. In DNA form, the CDR3 reads TGTGCCAGCAGTTTACCGCAGGGTGGATCCTACGAGCAGTACTTC. Its translation: CASSLPQGGSYEQYF.